The next 4 T cell receptor beta chains were all read from a single sample in a study of cytomegalovirus exposure and HLA in healthy donors. Both 60 Vbeta primers and 13 Jbeta primers went into the PCR. Produced via immunoSEQ multiplex PCR; TCRdb's table is partial and in-frame only. The sample includes nearly 65,000 clones, roughly two thirds seen only once; the top ten take approximately 5.4%. Sample: PBMCs. These receptors were collected from a man between 45 and 60 years old in good health and CMV-seronegative.

The rearrangement uses TRBV19 and TRBJ1-1, with 9 bases aligning to TRBD1. Per the germline V gene, CDR1 is LNHDA and CDR2 is SQIVND (reference sequence). The trim removed 10 bases at V and 5 bases at J, leaving 5 bases unmatched. The CDR3 sequence is 12 residues long. CDR3 in amino acids: CAIRDRETEAFF. The DNA of the CDR3 is TGTGCCATCCGGGACAGGGAAACTGAAGCTTTCTTT.

V usage is TRBV2 and J usage is TRBJ2-5; 11 positions match TRBD2. The J call is in doubt because the DNA end fits TRBJ2-7 better. The germline V gene has CDR1 SNHLY and CDR2 FYNNEI. The CDR3 covers 16 residues. The chain's CDR3 is CASSGFSGGADYEQYF. The DNA for the CDR3 is TGTGCCAGCAGTGGATTTAGCGGGGGGGCGGACTACGAGCAGTACTTC.

J is TRBJ2-2 and V is TRBV27; 15 positions match TRBD2. CDR3 size: 18 residues. Trimming removed 4 bases from V and 7 bases from J; junction bases left unmatched: 10. The V gene's germline CDR1 is MNHEY and CDR2 SMNVEV (reference sequence). The CDR3, as DNA: TGTGCCAGCAGTTCAGGACTAGCGGGGGGGCCGATGGTCGGGGAGCTGTTTTTT. Encoded protein: CASSSGLAGGPMVGELFF.

This chain joins TRBV19 and TRBJ2-3; 13 positions match TRBD2. The CDR3 consists of 15 residues. The V gene end was trimmed by 1 base and the J gene end by 5 bases; junction bases not matched to a gene: 0. Germline CDR1 and CDR2: LNHDA and SQIVND (reference sequence). CDR3 sequence reads: CASSIGLAGGDTQYF. DNA for the CDR3: TGTGCCAGTAGTATAGGACTAGCGGGGGGAGATACGCAGTATTTT.